This TCR beta chain was obtained from a study of radiotherapy plus CTLA-4 blockade in lung cancer. Overall study: Objective responses occurred in approximately 18% of patients; about 34% had disease control. The study's findings and limits: Following radiotherapy plus ipilimumab, tumor-derived TCR clones expanded in the blood. Among reported predictors of response, early blood T cell clone dynamics with interferon-beta performed best.

Turning to this clone: The target antigen is unknown.

CDR3 length: 14 amino acids. Germline V gene sequence: CDR1 SQVTM, CDR2 ANQGSEA. Deletions cut 4 bases from V and 9 bases from J, with 19 bases between. Some clones are missing from TCRdb's copy, which holds only in-frame ones; the method was immunoSEQ multiplex PCR. The repertoire consists of roughly 78,000 clones, with roughly 75% occurring once and the leading ten covering 7% to 7.5%. Patients with chemo-refractory metastatic non-small-cell lung cancer received focal radiation plus CTLA-4 blockade with ipilimumab. This clonotype was sampled from a human donor with non-small cell lung cancer who had a complete response to radiotherapy plus ipilimumab. The sample in question was peripheral blood, obtained from a patient treated with radiotherapy plus ipilimumab. The chain joins TRBV29-1 to TRBJ2-1; D is uncertain. In DNA, the CDR3 is TGCAGCGTTGGGCCCTCCCTAGGGATCGGTGAGCAGTTCTTC. It codes for CSVGPSLGIGEQFF.